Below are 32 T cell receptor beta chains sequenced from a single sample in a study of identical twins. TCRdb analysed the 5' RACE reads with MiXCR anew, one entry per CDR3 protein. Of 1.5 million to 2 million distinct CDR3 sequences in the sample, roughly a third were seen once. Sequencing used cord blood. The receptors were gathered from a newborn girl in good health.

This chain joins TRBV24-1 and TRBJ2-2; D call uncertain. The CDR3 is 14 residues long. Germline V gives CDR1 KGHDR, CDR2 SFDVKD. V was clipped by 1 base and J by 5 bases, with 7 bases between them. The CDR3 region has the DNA TGTGCCACCAGTGATTTACGGAAAACCGGGGAGCTGTTTTTT. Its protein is CATSDLRKTGELFF.

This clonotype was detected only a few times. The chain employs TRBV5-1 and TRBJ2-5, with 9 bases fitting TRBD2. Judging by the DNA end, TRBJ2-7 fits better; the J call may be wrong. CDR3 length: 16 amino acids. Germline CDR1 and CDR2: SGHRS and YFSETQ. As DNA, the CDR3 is TGCGCCAGCAGCCTTGGTGTGGCTAGCGGGATTAACGAGCAGTACTTC. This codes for CASSLGVASGINEQYF.

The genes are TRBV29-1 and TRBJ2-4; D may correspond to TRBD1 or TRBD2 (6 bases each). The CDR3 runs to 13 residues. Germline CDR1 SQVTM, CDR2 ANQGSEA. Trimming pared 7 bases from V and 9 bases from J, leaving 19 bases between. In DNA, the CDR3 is TGCAGCGGGGGGCGGGACAAAGGGTCCATTCAGTACTTC. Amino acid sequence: CSGGRDKGSIQYF. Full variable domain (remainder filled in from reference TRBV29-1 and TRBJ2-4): SAVISQKPSRDICQRGTSLTIQCQVDSQVTMMFWYRQQPGQSLTLIATANQGSEATYESGFVIDKFPISRPNLTFSTLTVSNMSPEDSSIYLCSGGRDKGSIQYFGAGTRLSVL.

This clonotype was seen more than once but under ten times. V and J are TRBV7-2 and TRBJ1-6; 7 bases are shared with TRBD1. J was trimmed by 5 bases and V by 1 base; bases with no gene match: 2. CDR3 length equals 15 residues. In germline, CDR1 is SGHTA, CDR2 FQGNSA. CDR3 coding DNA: TGTGCCAGCAGCTTAGGGGGACAGAATAATTCACCCCTCCACTTT. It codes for CASSLGGQNNSPLHF.

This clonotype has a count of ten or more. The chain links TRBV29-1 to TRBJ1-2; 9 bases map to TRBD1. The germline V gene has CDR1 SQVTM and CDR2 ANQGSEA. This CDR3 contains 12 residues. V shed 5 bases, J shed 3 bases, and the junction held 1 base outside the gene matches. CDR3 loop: CSVWDRDYGYTF. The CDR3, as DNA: TGCAGCGTTTGGGACAGGGACTATGGCTACACCTTC.

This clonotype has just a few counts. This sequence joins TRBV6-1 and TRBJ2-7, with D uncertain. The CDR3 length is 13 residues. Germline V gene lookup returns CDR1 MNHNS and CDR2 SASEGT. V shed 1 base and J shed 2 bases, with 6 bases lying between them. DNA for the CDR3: TGTGCCAGCAGTGAAGGGGTCACCTACGAGCAGTACTTC. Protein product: CASSEGVTYEQYF.

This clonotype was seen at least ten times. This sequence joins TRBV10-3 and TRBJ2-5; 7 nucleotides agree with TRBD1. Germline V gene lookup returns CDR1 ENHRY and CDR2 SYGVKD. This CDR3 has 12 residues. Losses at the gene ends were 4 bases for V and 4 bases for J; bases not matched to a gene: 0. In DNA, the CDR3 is TGTGCCATCAGTGGGGACAGAGAGACCCAGTACTTC. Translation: CAISGDRETQYF.

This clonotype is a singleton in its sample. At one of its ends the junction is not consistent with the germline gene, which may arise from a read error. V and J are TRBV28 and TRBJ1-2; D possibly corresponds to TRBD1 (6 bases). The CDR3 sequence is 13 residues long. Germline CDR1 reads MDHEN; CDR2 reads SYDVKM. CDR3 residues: CARSFRGALGYTF. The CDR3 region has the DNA TGTGCCCGCAGTTTTAGGGGGGCGCTTGGCTACACCTTC.

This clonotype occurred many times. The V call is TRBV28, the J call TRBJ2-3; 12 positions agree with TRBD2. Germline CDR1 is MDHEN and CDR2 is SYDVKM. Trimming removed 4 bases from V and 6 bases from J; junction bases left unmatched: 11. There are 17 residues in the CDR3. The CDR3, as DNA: TGTGCCAGCAGTTCCACACTACTAGCGGGGGGTGTGGATACGCAGTATTTT. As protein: CASSSTLLAGGVDTQYF.

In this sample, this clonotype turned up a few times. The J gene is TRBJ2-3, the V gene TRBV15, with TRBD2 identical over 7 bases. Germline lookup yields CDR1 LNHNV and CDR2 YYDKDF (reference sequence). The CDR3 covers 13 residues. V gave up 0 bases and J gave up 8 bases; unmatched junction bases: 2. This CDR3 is CATSREGGSTQYF. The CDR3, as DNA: TGTGCCACCAGCAGAGAGGGGGGGAGTACGCAGTATTTT. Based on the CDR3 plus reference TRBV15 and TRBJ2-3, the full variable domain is DAMVIQNPRYQVTQFGKPVTLSCSQTLNHNVMYWYQQKSSQAPKLLFHYYDKDFNNEADTPDNFQSRRPNTSFCFLDIRSPGLGDTAMYLCATSREGGSTQYFGPGTRLTVL.

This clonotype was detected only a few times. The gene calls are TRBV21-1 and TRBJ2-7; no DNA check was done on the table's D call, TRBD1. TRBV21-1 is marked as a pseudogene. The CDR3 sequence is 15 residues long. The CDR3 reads CASSKVGGPTYEQYF. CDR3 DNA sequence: TGTGCCAGCAGCAAAGTGGGGGGTCCGACCTACGAGCAGTACTTC.

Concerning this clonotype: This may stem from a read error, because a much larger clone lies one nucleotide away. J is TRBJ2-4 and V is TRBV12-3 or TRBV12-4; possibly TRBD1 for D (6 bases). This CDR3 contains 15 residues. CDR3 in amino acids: CASSLGQLAKNIQDF. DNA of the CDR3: TGTGCCAGCAGCCTGGGACAATTAGCCAAAAACATTCAGGACTTC.

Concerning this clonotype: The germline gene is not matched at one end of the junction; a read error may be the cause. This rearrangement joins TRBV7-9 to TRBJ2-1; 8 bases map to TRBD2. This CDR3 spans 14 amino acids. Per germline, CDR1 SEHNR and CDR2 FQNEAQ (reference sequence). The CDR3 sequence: CASSVAGTRNEQFF. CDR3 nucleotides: TGTGCCAGCAGCGTAGCGGGAACTCGTAATGAGCAGTTCTTC.

CDR3 loop: CASSLALGGSTGDTQYF. The CDR3 region has the DNA TGCGCCAGCAGCTTGGCCCTGGGCGGGAGTACCGGGGATACGCAGTATTTT. The chain combines TRBV5-1 with TRBJ2-3; 7 bases are a match to TRBD2. This CDR3 spans 17 amino acids. V was clipped by 0 bases and J by 6 bases; unmatched bases: 13. Germline V CDR1 and CDR2: SGHRS, YFSETQ.

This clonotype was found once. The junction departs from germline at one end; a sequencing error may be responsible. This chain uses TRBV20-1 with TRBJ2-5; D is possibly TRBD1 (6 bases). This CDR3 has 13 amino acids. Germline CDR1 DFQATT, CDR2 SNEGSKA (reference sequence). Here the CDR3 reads CSARSGHQETRYF. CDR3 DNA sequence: TGCAGTGCTAGGTCGGGACACCAAGAGACCCGGTACTTC.

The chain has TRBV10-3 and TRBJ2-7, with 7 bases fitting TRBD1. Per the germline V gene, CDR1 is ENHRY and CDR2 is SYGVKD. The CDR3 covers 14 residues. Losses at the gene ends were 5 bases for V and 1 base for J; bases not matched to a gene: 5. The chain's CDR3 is CAISWDSLSYEQYF. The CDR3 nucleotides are TGTGCCATCAGTTGGGACAGTCTGTCCTACGAGCAGTACTTC.

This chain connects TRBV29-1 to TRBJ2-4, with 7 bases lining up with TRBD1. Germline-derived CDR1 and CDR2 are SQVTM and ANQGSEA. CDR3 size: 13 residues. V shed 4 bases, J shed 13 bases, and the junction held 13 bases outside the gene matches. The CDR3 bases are TGCAGCGTTGGGAAGGACTTCCAGGGGGAGCAGTACTTC. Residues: CSVGKDFQGEQYF.

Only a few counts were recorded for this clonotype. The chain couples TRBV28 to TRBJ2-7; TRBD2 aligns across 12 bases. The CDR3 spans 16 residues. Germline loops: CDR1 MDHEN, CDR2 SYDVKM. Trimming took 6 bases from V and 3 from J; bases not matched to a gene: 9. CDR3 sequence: CASSPRTSGTLYEQYF. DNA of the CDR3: TGTGCCAGCAGCCCCCGGACTAGCGGGACGCTCTACGAGCAGTACTTC. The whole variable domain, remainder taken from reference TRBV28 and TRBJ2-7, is DVKVTQSSRYLVKRTGEKVFLECVQDMDHENMFWYRQDPGLGLRLIYFSYDVKMKEKGDIPEGYSVSREKKERFSLILESASTNQTSMYLCASSPRTSGTLYEQYFGPGTRLTVT.

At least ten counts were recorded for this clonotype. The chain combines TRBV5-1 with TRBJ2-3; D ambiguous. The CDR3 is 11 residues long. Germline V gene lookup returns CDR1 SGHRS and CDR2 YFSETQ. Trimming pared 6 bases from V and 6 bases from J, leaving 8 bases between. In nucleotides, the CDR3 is TGCGCCAGCACCCCGCCGGATACGCAGTATTTT. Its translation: CASTPPDTQYF.

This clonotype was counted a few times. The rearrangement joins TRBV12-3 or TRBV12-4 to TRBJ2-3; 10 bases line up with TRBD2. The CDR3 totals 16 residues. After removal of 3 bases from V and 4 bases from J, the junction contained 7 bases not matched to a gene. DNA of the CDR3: TGTGCCAGCAGTTTCTCCCTAGCGGGGGAAGCAGATACGCAGTATTTT. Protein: CASSFSLAGEADTQYF.

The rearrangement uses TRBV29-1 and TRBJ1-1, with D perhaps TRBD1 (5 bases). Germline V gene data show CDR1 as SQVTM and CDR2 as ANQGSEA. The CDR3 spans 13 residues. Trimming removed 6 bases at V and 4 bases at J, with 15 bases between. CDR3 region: CSVPPRGGTEAFF. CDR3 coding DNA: TGCAGCGTGCCCCCCCGGGGCGGCACTGAAGCTTTCTTT.

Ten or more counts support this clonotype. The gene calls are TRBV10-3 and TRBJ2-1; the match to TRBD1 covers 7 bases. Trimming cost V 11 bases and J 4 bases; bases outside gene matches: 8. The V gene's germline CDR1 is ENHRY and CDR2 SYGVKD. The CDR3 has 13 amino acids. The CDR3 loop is CAAAGTVYNEQFF. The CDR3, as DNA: TGTGCCGCCGCCGGGACAGTGTACAATGAGCAGTTCTTC.

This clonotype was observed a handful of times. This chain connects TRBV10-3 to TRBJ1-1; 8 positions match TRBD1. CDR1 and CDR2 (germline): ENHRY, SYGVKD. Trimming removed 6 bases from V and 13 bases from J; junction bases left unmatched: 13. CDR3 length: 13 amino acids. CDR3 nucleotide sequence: TGTGCCATCAGAGGGACAGGCTTAACTCGTGGTTTCTTT. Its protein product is CAIRGTGLTRGFF.

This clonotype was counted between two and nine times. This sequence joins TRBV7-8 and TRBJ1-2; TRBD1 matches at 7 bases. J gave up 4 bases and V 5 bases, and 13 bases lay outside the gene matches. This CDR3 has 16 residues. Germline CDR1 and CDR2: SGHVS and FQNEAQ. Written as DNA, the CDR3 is TGTGCCAGCAGCGCCGATAGAGACAGGGCCCTCTATGGCTACACCTTC. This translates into CASSADRDRALYGYTF.

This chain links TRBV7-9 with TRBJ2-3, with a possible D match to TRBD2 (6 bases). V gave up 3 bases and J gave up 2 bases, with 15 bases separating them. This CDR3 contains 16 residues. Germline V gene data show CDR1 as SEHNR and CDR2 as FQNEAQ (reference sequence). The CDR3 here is CASSLAGTGPTDTQYF. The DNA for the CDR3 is TGTGCCAGCAGCTTGGCGGGGACGGGACCCACAGATACGCAGTATTTT.

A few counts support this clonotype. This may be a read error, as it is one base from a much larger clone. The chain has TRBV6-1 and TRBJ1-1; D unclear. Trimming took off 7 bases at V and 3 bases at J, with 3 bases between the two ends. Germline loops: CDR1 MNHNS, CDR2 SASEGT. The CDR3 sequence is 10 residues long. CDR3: CASKDTEAFF. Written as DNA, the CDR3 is TGTGCCAGCAAGGACACTGAAGCTTTCTTT.

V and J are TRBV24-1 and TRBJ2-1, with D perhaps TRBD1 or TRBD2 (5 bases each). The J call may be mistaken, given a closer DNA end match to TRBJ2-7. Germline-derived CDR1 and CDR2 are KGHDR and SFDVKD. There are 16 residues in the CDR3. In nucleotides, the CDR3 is TGTGCCACCAGTGATTTCGGGGCGAGCTCCTACAATGAGCAGTACTTC. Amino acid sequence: CATSDFGASSYNEQYF.

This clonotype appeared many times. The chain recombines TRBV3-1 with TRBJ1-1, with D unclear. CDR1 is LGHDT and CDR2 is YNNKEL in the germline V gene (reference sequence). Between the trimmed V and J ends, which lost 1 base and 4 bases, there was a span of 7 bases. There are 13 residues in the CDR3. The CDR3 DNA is TGTGCCAGCAGCCAAGTGCGGGGCACTGAAGCTTTCTTT. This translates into CASSQVRGTEAFF. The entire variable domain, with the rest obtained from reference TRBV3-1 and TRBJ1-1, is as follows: DTAVSQTPKYLVTQMGNDKSIKCEQNLGHDTMYWYKQDSKKFLKIMFSYNNKELIINETVPNRFSPKSPDKAHLNLHINSLELGDSAVYFCASSQVRGTEAFFGQGTRLTVV.

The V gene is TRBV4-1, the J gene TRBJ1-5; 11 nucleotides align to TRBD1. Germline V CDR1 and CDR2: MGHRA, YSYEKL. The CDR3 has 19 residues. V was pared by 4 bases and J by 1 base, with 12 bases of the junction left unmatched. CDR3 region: CASSRAGGQGATSNQPQHF. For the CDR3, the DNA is TGCGCCAGCAGCCGCGCCGGTGGACAGGGGGCGACAAGCAATCAGCCCCAGCATTTT.

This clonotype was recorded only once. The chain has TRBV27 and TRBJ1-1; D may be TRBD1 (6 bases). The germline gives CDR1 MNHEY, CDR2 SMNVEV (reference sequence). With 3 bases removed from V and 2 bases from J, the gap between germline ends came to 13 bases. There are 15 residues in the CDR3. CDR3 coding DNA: TGTGCCAGCAGTTTTCAGGCGGACAGTAACACTGAAGCTTTCTTT. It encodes CASSFQADSNTEAFF.

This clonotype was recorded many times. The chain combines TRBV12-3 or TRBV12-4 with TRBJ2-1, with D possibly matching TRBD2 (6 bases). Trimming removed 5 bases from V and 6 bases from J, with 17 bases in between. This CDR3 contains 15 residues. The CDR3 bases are TGTGCCAGCAGTCCGGCGGGACCTTTGGGCAATGAGCAGTTCTTC. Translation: CASSPAGPLGNEQFF.

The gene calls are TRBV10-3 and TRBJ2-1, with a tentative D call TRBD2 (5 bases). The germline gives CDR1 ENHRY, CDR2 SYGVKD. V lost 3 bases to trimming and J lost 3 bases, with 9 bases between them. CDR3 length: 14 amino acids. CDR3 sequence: CAISDPGLYNEQFF. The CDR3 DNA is TGTGCCATCAGTGACCCCGGACTCTACAATGAGCAGTTCTTC.